The 16 T cell receptor beta chains given below trace back to one sample, sequenced in a study of T cell responses to AZD1222 COVID-19 vaccine. The table came from immunoSEQ multiplex PCR; TCRdb's copy has only in-frame clones and leaves some out. Of tens of thousands of clones in the sample, 88% were seen once. The sequenced sample was peripheral blood, obtained 28 days after the second AZD1222 dose. The receptors here all came from an adult who received the AZD1222 COVID-19 vaccine.

V usage is TRBV5-1 and J usage is TRBJ2-2, with D possibly TRBD2 on 6 matching bases. The CDR3 is 15 residues long. Between the trimmed V and J ends, which lost 4 bases and 3 bases, there was a span of 13 bases. Looked up from germline, CDR1 is SGHRS and CDR2 is YFSETQ. In DNA, the CDR3 is TGCGCCAGCAGCGGTCGGACTACCGACACCGGGGAGCTGTTTTTT. The encoded protein is CASSGRTTDTGELFF.

The chain links TRBV9 to TRBJ2-3, with TRBD2 matching over 7 bases. CDR1 and CDR2 (germline): SGDLS, YYNGEE. The ends lost 4 bases at V and 0 bases at J; junction bases unmatched: 5. The CDR3 spans 15 residues. The CDR3 coding sequence is TGTGCCAGCAGCCTCCTAGCGGATAGCACAGATACGCAGTATTTT. It encodes CASSLLADSTDTQYF.

CDR3 protein: CASSVTGAASYEQYF. In DNA form, the CDR3 reads TGTGCCAGTAGCGTAACAGGGGCCGCTTCCTACGAGCAGTACTTC. J is TRBJ2-7 and V is TRBV19; 7 nucleotides align to TRBD1. V lost 6 bases to trimming and J lost 1 base; unmatched junction nucleotides: 9. This CDR3 spans 15 amino acids. Germline assignment: CDR1 LNHDA and CDR2 SQIVND (reference sequence).

The chain carries TRBV30 and TRBJ2-2, with TRBD1 matching over 7 bases. The CDR3 contains 15 residues. V lost 3 bases, J lost 5 bases, and 9 bases stayed unmatched. Per germline, CDR1 GTSNPN and CDR2 SVGIG (reference sequence). CDR3 protein: CAWRKTGPETGELFF. For the CDR3, the DNA is TGTGCCTGGAGAAAGACAGGGCCCGAGACCGGGGAGCTGTTTTTT.

V usage is TRBV4-3 and J usage is TRBJ1-4; D possibly corresponds to TRBD1 (6 bases). V was trimmed by 9 bases and J by 7 bases, leaving 18 bases between them. The CDR3 has 14 amino acids. The germline V gene encodes CDR1 LGHNA and CDR2 YSLEER. Here the CDR3 reads CASSTTGSTEKLFF. The DNA for the CDR3 is TGCGCCAGTTCGACGACAGGCTCGACTGAAAAACTGTTTTTT.

This clone appeared once. The V and J genes are TRBV24-1 and TRBJ1-1; D might be TRBD1 (5 bases). Germline CDR1 and CDR2: KGHDR and SFDVKD. The length of the CDR3 is 15 residues. Trimming pared 3 bases from V and 2 bases from J, leaving 12 bases between. The CDR3 spells CATSDPRDGNTEAFF. The CDR3 DNA reads as TGTGCCACCAGTGATCCCCGGGACGGAAACACTGAAGCTTTCTTT.

The V gene is TRBV4-1, the J gene TRBJ2-7, with 11 bases fitting TRBD2. The germline gives CDR1 MGHRA, CDR2 YSYEKL. V was clipped by 3 bases and J by 4 bases; unmatched bases: 11. The CDR3 covers 17 residues. CDR3 loop: CASSQRMGTSGVYEQYF. The CDR3 DNA is TGCGCCAGCAGCCAGAGGATGGGGACTAGCGGAGTTTACGAGCAGTACTTC.

V is TRBV19 and J is TRBJ1-4; 8 positions agree with TRBD1. In germline, CDR1 is LNHDA, CDR2 SQIVND (reference sequence). The V and J ends lost 3 bases and 7 bases, in that order; junction bases with no gene match: 4. The CDR3 spans 14 residues. CDR3 region: CASSIGQGAEKLFF. The CDR3 DNA reads TGTGCCAGTAGTATCGGACAGGGCGCTGAAAAACTGTTTTTT.

This chain connects TRBV6-2 or TRBV6-3 to TRBJ2-2; 11 bases are a match to TRBD2. CDR1 is MNHEY, CDR2 SVGEGT, per germline. V lost 4 bases to trimming and J lost 7 bases; unmatched junction nucleotides: 5. The CDR3 sequence is 15 residues long. This CDR3 reads CASSLAGGPIGELFF. CDR3 DNA sequence: TGTGCCAGCAGTTTAGCGGGAGGGCCGATCGGGGAGCTGTTTTTT.

V and J are TRBV19 and TRBJ2-4; D gene ambiguous. V was clipped by 7 bases and J by 15 bases, with 16 bases between them. The CDR3 contains 11 residues. The V gene's germline CDR1 is LNHDA and CDR2 SQIVND (reference sequence). This CDR3 is CASTLDDRRYF. The CDR3, as DNA: TGTGCCAGTACGCTGGATGACCGACGGTACTTC.

The chain recombines TRBV6-4 with TRBJ2-1; 10 positions match TRBD1. Germline V gives CDR1 MRHNA, CDR2 SNTAGT. J was trimmed by 4 bases and V by 6 bases; bases with no gene match: 6. The CDR3 has 15 amino acids. DNA for the CDR3: TGTGCCAGCAGACGACAGGGGGCCGATTACAATGAGCAGTTCTTC. As protein: CASRRQGADYNEQFF.

The rearrangement uses TRBV6-6 and TRBJ2-1; 8 positions agree with TRBD2. Germline V gives CDR1 MNHNY, CDR2 SVGAGI (reference sequence). This CDR3 is built from 16 residues. J was trimmed by 6 bases and V by 6 bases; bases with no gene match: 13. In DNA, the CDR3 is TGTGCCAGCAGGTCCATAAGCGGGGGAGCCTTCAATGAGCAGTTCTTC. Amino acid sequence: CASRSISGGAFNEQFF.

This chain uses TRBV9 with TRBJ2-1, with D maybe TRBD2 (6 bases). This CDR3 comprises 16 residues. Trimming removed 3 bases from V and 4 bases from J, with 17 bases in between. Germline CDR1 is SGDLS and CDR2 is YYNGEE. CDR3 coding DNA: TGTGCCAGCAGCGGGACCCACGGGAGAAGGTACAATGAGCAGTTCTTC. Its protein is CASSGTHGRRYNEQFF. Full variable domain (missing parts from reference TRBV9 and TRBJ2-1): DSGVTQTPKHLITATGQRVTLRCSPRSGDLSVYWYQQSLDQGLQFLIQYYNGEERAKGNILERFSAQQFPDLHSELNLSSLELGDSALYFCASSGTHGRRYNEQFFGPGTRLTVL.

The rearrangement joins TRBV10-1 to TRBJ1-1; no firm D call. This CDR3 contains 11 residues. The V end was cut by 4 bases, the J end by 7 bases, with 7 bases between. CDR1 WNHNN and CDR2 SYGVQD come from the germline V gene (reference sequence). CDR3 coding DNA: TGCGCCAGCAGTGGTTTCAGTGAAGCTTTCTTT. Protein: CASSGFSEAFF.

V is TRBV7-9 and J is TRBJ1-1; D unclear. V gave up 3 bases and J gave up 4 bases, with 18 bases separating them. The CDR3 has 16 amino acids. Germline lookup yields CDR1 SEHNR and CDR2 FQNEAQ (reference sequence). The CDR3, as DNA: TGTGCCAGCAGCTTCTTTGCTTTGGCCGAGGGCACTGAAGCTTTCTTT. It is translated as CASSFFALAEGTEAFF.

This chain uses TRBV30 with TRBJ2-7; 7 bases line up with TRBD1. Germline V gene lookup returns CDR1 GTSNPN and CDR2 SVGIG (reference sequence). The CDR3 is made up of 14 amino acids. V was pared by 5 bases and J by 2 bases, with 9 bases of the junction left unmatched. Here the CDR3 reads CAWGTGTATYEQYF. The CDR3 DNA is TGTGCCTGGGGTACCGGGACAGCTACCTACGAGCAGTACTTC.